The 2 T cell receptor beta chains listed next were all sequenced from one sample in a study of T cells in Graves' hyperthyroidism and ophthalmopathy. From RNA transcripts, TCR beta CDR3 regions were amplified. Primed by the HTBI set, a first-round RT-PCR was run on the TCR CDR3. In TCRdb, the multiplex PCR reads were re-called with MiXCR into one record per CDR3 protein. The table lists about 680,000 distinct CDR3 sequences, under 45% of them singletons, with roughly 31% in the top ten. The source material was blood. The receptors shown here come from a woman aged 40 to 50 with Graves' hyperthyroidism.

This clonotype occurred a few times. The chain links TRBV12-3 or TRBV12-4 to TRBJ1-4; D call uncertain. V gave up 3 bases and J gave up 11 bases, with 7 bases separating them. The CDR3 length is 11 residues. In DNA form, the CDR3 reads TGTGCCAGCAGTTTGGGATTCAAACTGTTTTTT. This gives the protein CASSLGFKLFF.

V gene TRBV20-1 combines with J gene TRBJ2-7; 12 bases map to TRBD1. After removal of 5 bases from V and 5 bases from J, the junction contained 13 bases not matched to a gene. The CDR3 loop spans 16 amino acids. Germline CDR1 and CDR2: DFQATT and SNEGSKA (reference sequence). The CDR3 region has the DNA TGCAGTGCTTTCTCCTGGGGGACAGGGGGCGTGCACGAGCAGTACTTC. It yields the protein CSAFSWGTGGVHEQYF.